The 14 T cell receptor beta chains below all came from one sample that was sequenced in a study of CD8 T cells in ankylosing spondylitis. TCRdb re-derived calls from the 5' RACE reads in MiXCR, one entry per CDR3 protein. The table has some 350,000 distinct CDR3 sequences, roughly 15% seen once; the top ten hold roughly 1.1%. The sequenced sample was blood, either unsorted or a sorted T cell fraction (not recorded which). The receptors were gathered from a male donor with ankylosing spondylitis or in good health (not recorded which).

This rearrangement joins TRBV18 to TRBJ2-7; 8 bases align to TRBD1. Trimming removed 3 bases from V and 2 bases from J; junction bases left unmatched: 6. CDR1 is KGHSH, CDR2 LQKENI, per germline. This CDR3 contains 15 residues. The CDR3 loop reads CASSPRTGLAYEQYF. The DNA for the CDR3 is TGTGCCAGCTCACCTAGGACAGGGCTCGCCTACGAGCAGTACTTC.

This clonotype was detected a few times. The chain has TRBV5-4 and TRBJ1-1; D gene uncertain. V was pared by 1 base and J by 6 bases, with 10 bases between. This CDR3 has 13 residues. Germline V gives CDR1 SGHNT, CDR2 YYREEE (reference sequence). As DNA, the CDR3 is TGTGCCAGCAGCTTGAGCGTACTGTCTGAAGCTTTCTTT. This translates into CASSLSVLSEAFF.

The chain combines TRBV7-2 with TRBJ2-3, with 8 positions matching TRBD2. The junction had 5 bases not matched to a gene; V was cut back by 1 base and J by 2 bases. CDR1 is SGHTA, CDR2 FQGNSA, per germline. The CDR3 extends over 16 amino acids. For the CDR3, the DNA is TGTGCCAGCAGCTTAGGCGGGGGGCTAACCACAGATACGCAGTATTTT. Translation: CASSLGGGLTTDTQYF.

This clonotype was seen a handful of times. This chain links TRBV29-1 with TRBJ1-2; no clear D. The germline gives CDR1 SQVTM, CDR2 ANQGSEA. The CDR3 covers 13 residues. V lost 0 bases to trimming and J lost 0 bases, with 5 bases between them. The CDR3, as DNA: TGCAGCGTTGAAGATGCACCTAACTATGGCTACACCTTC. Translated, it gives CSVEDAPNYGYTF.

In this sample, this clonotype turned up a few times. The rearrangement joins TRBV5-1 to TRBJ2-7; 14 bases fit TRBD2. The trim removed 5 bases at V and 2 bases at J, leaving 6 bases unmatched. The V gene's germline CDR1 is SGHRS and CDR2 YFSETQ. This CDR3 contains 16 residues. CDR3 residues: CASRSGLAGVTYEQYF. Written as DNA, the CDR3 is TGCGCCAGCAGGTCGGGACTAGCGGGAGTTACCTACGAGCAGTACTTC.

As regards this clonotype: This may stem from a read error, because a much larger clone lies one nucleotide away. J is TRBJ2-1 and V is TRBV9; D is ambiguous. Trimming cost V 3 bases and J 0 bases, with 7 bases left between them. CDR1 is SGDLS, CDR2 YYNGEE, per germline. The CDR3 covers 14 residues. The chain's CDR3 is CASSAPSSYNEQFF. DNA for the CDR3: TGTGCCAGCAGCGCCCCGAGCTCCTACAATGAGCAGTTCTTC.

This clonotype occurred a few times. This chain connects TRBV5-1 to TRBJ2-1; TRBD2 matches at 8 bases. CDR3 length: 14 residues. J was trimmed by 3 bases and V by 3 bases; bases with no gene match: 2. The germline V gene encodes CDR1 SGHRS and CDR2 YFSETQ. CDR3 nucleotides: TGCGCCAGCAGCTCAGGGACTAGCTACAATGAGCAGTTCTTC. It encodes CASSSGTSYNEQFF. The full variable domain, in which reference TRBV5-1 and TRBJ2-1 provide the parts outside the CDR3, is KAGVTQTPRYLIKTRGQQVTLSCSPISGHRSVSWYQQTPGQGLQFLFEYFSETQRNKGNFPGRFSGRQFSNSRSEMNVSTLELGDSALYLCASSSGTSYNEQFFGPGTRLTVL.

This clonotype was counted only a few times. The chain links TRBV20-1 to TRBJ2-1; 12 nucleotides align to TRBD2. The CDR3 has 17 amino acids. CDR1 is DFQATT and CDR2 is SNEGSKA in the germline V gene (reference sequence). The trim removed 0 bases at V and 9 bases at J, leaving 12 bases unmatched. This chain's CDR3 is CSARDGASGRARGEQFF. DNA for the CDR3: TGCAGTGCTAGAGATGGGGCTAGCGGGAGGGCGAGGGGTGAGCAGTTCTTC.

The gene calls are TRBV6-2 or TRBV6-3 and TRBJ2-7, with 10 bases identical to TRBD1. The CDR3 runs 16 residues. Germline trimming cut 7 bases from V and 5 bases from J; bases unmatched to any gene: 14. Germline assignment: CDR1 MNHEY and CDR2 SVGEGT. The CDR3 region has the DNA TGTGCCAGCACCCGACGACAGGGGGCTTTATTCGACGAGCAGTACTTC. Translating gives CASTRRQGALFDEQYF.

This clonotype was observed a few times. This chain links TRBV20-1 with TRBJ2-7; D possibly corresponds to TRBD2 (5 bases). V dropped 1 base and J dropped 2 bases, with 15 bases sitting between them. Germline V CDR1 and CDR2: DFQATT, SNEGSKA (reference sequence). This CDR3 region has 15 residues. The CDR3 DNA reads as TGCAGTGCTAGAGGGGCCCCGGGGATTACCTACGAGCAGTACTTC. Its translation is CSARGAPGITYEQYF.

This clonotype was recorded a few times. The chain employs TRBV29-1 and TRBJ1-2; the match to TRBD1 covers 8 bases. Germline CDR1 and CDR2: SQVTM and ANQGSEA. The V and J ends lost 6 bases and 2 bases, in that order; junction bases with no gene match: 5. The CDR3 consists of 13 residues. The CDR3 spells CSVTTGANYGYTF. The CDR3 DNA is TGCAGCGTCACGACAGGGGCGAACTATGGCTACACCTTC. The full variable domain, in which reference TRBV29-1 and TRBJ1-2 provide the parts outside the CDR3, is SAVISQKPSRDICQRGTSLTIQCQVDSQVTMMFWYRQQPGQSLTLIATANQGSEATYESGFVIDKFPISRPNLTFSTLTVSNMSPEDSSIYLCSVTTGANYGYTFGSGTRLTVV.

At least ten counts were recorded for this clonotype. V is TRBV7-8 and J is TRBJ1-1; D uncertain. The germline CDR1 and CDR2 sequences are SGHVS and FQNEAQ. CDR3 length equals 13 residues. Trimming removed 2 bases from V and 7 bases from J, with 11 bases in between. The CDR3 DNA reads TGTGCCAGCAGCTTAAGTACCCAAGGTGAAGCTTTCTTT. Translation gives CASSLSTQGEAFF.

This clonotype appeared a few times. For the CDR3, the DNA is TGTGCCAGCGGGAGATTTGAAGGCTACACCTTC. Translating it yields CASGRFEGYTF. The chain employs TRBV28 and TRBJ1-2, with D uncertain. CDR3 size: 11 residues. Germline values: CDR1 MDHEN, CDR2 SYDVKM. Trimming removed 8 bases from V and 8 bases from J, with 12 bases in between.

The CDR3 loop reads CSARYTGTDEQFF. The CDR3 nucleotides are TGCAGTGCTAGGTATACAGGAACGGATGAGCAGTTCTTC. The chain links TRBV20-1 to TRBJ2-1; D is perhaps TRBD1 (5 bases). In germline, CDR1 is DFQATT, CDR2 SNEGSKA (reference sequence). The CDR3 loop spans 13 amino acids. V was shortened by 3 bases and J by 8 bases, with 14 bases between the two germline ends.